This T cell receptor (beta chain) was recorded in a study of human T cells and chemical hapten exposure. Study-wide points: Having alopecia, donors may respond immunologically unlike healthy people.

The length of the CDR3 is 16 residues. Germline V gives CDR1 MNHNY, CDR2 SVGAGI (reference sequence). V lost 2 bases and J lost 0, with 13 bases in between. At least ten counts were recorded for this clonotype. Its specificity is unknown. Noted time point: patch test 2, 6 weeks after DPC sensitization. Treatment denoted: therapeutic diphenylcyclopropenone sensitization with weekly scalp DPC. TCRdb independently ran MiXCR on the RACE reads; one entry per CDR3 protein. The sample carries around 42,000 distinct CDR3 sequences, less than 3.5% recorded once. This chain connects TRBV6-6 to TRBJ2-5, with D tentatively TRBD1 (6 bases). This TCR derives from a man aged 35-49 years with alopecia areata. Some clones in this sample may be carry-over from other donors' samples. The sequenced sample was whole blood, obtained in connection with sensitization to the hapten diphenylcyclopropenone (DPC). Written as DNA, the CDR3 is TGTGCCAGCAGTTACACGCTGGACAGCAACCAAGAGACCCAGTACTTC. Protein sequence: CASSYTLDSNQETQYF.